The rows below give T cell receptor beta chains drawn from one sample of a study of CD8 T cells in ankylosing spondylitis. TCRdb fed the 5' RACE reads into MiXCR, producing one record per CDR3 protein. The data show roughly 370,000 distinct CDR3 sequences, approximately 20% seen once. Sequencing was done on a sample of blood, either unsorted or a sorted T cell fraction (not recorded which). The receptors originated from a male donor with ankylosing spondylitis. Each CDR3 is given with its conserved first and last residue. Fields, in order: CDR3 protein, CDR3 DNA, V gene, D gene, J gene, clone size. The D gene is left open where the match is weak. Size is stated for part of the rows, as once, few or many counts, or as a class when the clone is expanded.

CDR3aa: CATSDIPSGLAGALAGELFF; CDR3nt: TGTGCCACCAGTGACATACCCTCGGGACTAGCGGGAGCACTGGCCGGGGAGCTGTTTTTT; v_gene: TRBV24-1; d_gene: TRBD2; j_gene: TRBJ2-2; abundance: NA
CDR3aa: CASSFGTGIGEQFF; CDR3nt: TGTGCCAGCAGTTTTGGGACAGGGATAGGTGAGCAGTTCTTC; v_gene: TRBV12-3/TRBV12-4; d_gene: TRBD1; j_gene: TRBJ2-1; abundance: many
CDR3aa: CASSEEGGTDTQYF; CDR3nt: TGTGCCAGCAGTGAAGAAGGGGGCACAGATACGCAGTATTTT; v_gene: TRBV25-1; d_gene: NA; j_gene: TRBJ2-3; abundance: NA
CDR3aa: CASSLSGGWVSGRSEQFF; CDR3nt: TGTGCCAGCAGTTTATCTGGGGGCTGGGTTAGCGGGAGAAGTGAGCAGTTCTTC; v_gene: TRBV28; d_gene: TRBD2; j_gene: TRBJ2-1; abundance: NA
CDR3aa: CASSSGITAYGYTF; CDR3nt: TGTGCCAGCAGCTCTGGGATTACAGCCTATGGCTACACCTTC; v_gene: TRBV11-2; d_gene: NA; j_gene: TRBJ1-2; abundance: NA
CDR3aa: CSARGEAGGSNEQFF; CDR3nt: TGCAGTGCTAGAGGGGAAGCGGGAGGAAGTAATGAGCAGTTCTTC; v_gene: TRBV20-1; d_gene: TRBD2; j_gene: TRBJ2-1; abundance: NA
CDR3aa: CASSTPGTSGSYEQYF; CDR3nt: TGTGCCAGCAGCACGCCTGGGACTAGCGGCAGCTACGAGCAGTACTTC; v_gene: TRBV28; d_gene: TRBD2; j_gene: TRBJ2-7; abundance: NA
CDR3aa: CSVEGRGEVSGSADTQYF; CDR3nt: TGCAGCGTTGAGGGTCGCGGGGAGGTTAGCGGGAGTGCAGATACGCAGTATTTT; v_gene: TRBV29-1; d_gene: TRBD2; j_gene: TRBJ2-3; abundance: many
CDR3aa: CSASGRATDTQYF; CDR3nt: TGCAGTGCTAGCGGGAGGGCCACAGATACGCAGTATTTT; v_gene: TRBV20-1; d_gene: TRBD2; j_gene: TRBJ2-3; abundance: NA
CDR3aa: CASRRGLREEQYF; CDR3nt: TGTGCCAGTAGAAGGGGACTCCGGGAGGAGCAGTACTTC; v_gene: TRBV19; d_gene: NA; j_gene: TRBJ2-7; abundance: NA
CDR3aa: CAIGAGTGGYEQYF; CDR3nt: TGTGCCATCGGCGCCGGGACAGGGGGCTACGAGCAGTACTTC; v_gene: TRBV10-3; d_gene: TRBD1; j_gene: TRBJ2-7; abundance: few
CDR3aa: CASSLPGQGGTEAFF; CDR3nt: TGTGCCAGTAGTTTGCCGGGACAGGGGGGAACTGAAGCTTTCTTT; v_gene: TRBV19; d_gene: TRBD1; j_gene: TRBJ1-1; abundance: NA
CDR3aa: CASSRDARDTQYF; CDR3nt: TGTGCCAGCAGCCGAGATGCTCGAGATACGCAGTATTTT; v_gene: TRBV4-2; d_gene: NA; j_gene: TRBJ2-3; abundance: NA
CDR3aa: CASSRRGGTGELFF; CDR3nt: TGTGCCAGCTCACGCAGGGGAGGCACCGGGGAGCTGTTTTTT; v_gene: TRBV18; d_gene: NA; j_gene: TRBJ2-2; abundance: few
CDR3aa: CASSVALTSGRINEQFF; CDR3nt: TGTGCCAGCAGCGTGGCCCTTACTAGCGGGAGGATTAATGAGCAGTTCTTC; v_gene: TRBV9; d_gene: TRBD2; j_gene: TRBJ2-1; abundance: few
CDR3aa: CSARTEYEQYF; CDR3nt: TGCAGTGCTAGGACAGAGTACGAGCAGTACTTC; v_gene: TRBV20-1; d_gene: NA; j_gene: TRBJ2-7; abundance: NA
CDR3aa: CSVAGVGTAQIEQYF; CDR3nt: TGCAGCGTCGCTGGGGTCGGGACAGCTCAAATAGAGCAGTACTTC; v_gene: TRBV29-1; d_gene: TRBD1; j_gene: TRBJ2-7; abundance: few
CDR3aa: CASSLVGGLAGKETQYF; CDR3nt: TGCGCCAGCAGCTTGGTTGGGGGACTAGCGGGAAAAGAGACCCAGTACTTC; v_gene: TRBV5-1; d_gene: TRBD2; j_gene: TRBJ2-5; abundance: few
CDR3aa: CASSRDAGAVTDTQYF; CDR3nt: TGCGCCAGCAGCAGGGACGCGGGAGCGGTTACAGATACGCAGTATTTT; v_gene: TRBV5-1; d_gene: TRBD2; j_gene: TRBJ2-3; abundance: few
CDR3aa: CASSGPGLAGSYEQYF; CDR3nt: TGTGCCAGCAGTGGCCCCGGACTAGCGGGAAGCTACGAGCAGTACTTC; v_gene: TRBV2; d_gene: TRBD2; j_gene: TRBJ2-7; abundance: few
CDR3aa: CSATRPGTGTTGELFF; CDR3nt: TGCAGTGCAACCCGCCCCGGGACAGGGACCACCGGGGAGCTGTTTTTT; v_gene: TRBV20-1; d_gene: TRBD1; j_gene: TRBJ2-2; abundance: NA
CDR3aa: CSASRPGGLGEQYF; CDR3nt: TGCAGTGCTAGCCGTCCAGGGGGCCTGGGTGAGCAGTACTTC; v_gene: TRBV20-1; d_gene: TRBD1; j_gene: TRBJ2-7; abundance: NA
CDR3aa: CASSLRGRGYTF; CDR3nt: TGTGCCAGCAGCTTAAGGGGCCGTGGCTACACCTTC; v_gene: TRBV7-8; d_gene: NA; j_gene: TRBJ1-2; abundance: few
CDR3aa: CASSFPGGNNEQFF; CDR3nt: TGCGCCAGCAGCTTCCCGGGGGGAAACAATGAGCAGTTCTTC; v_gene: TRBV5-1; d_gene: TRBD2; j_gene: TRBJ2-1; abundance: NA
CDR3aa: CSASGGYLDTEAFF; CDR3nt: TGCAGTGCTAGCGGCGGATACTTGGACACTGAAGCTTTCTTT; v_gene: TRBV20-1; d_gene: NA; j_gene: TRBJ1-1; abundance: NA
CDR3aa: CSAGLYQETQYF; CDR3nt: TGCAGTGCCGGACTATACCAAGAGACCCAGTACTTC; v_gene: TRBV20-1; d_gene: NA; j_gene: TRBJ2-5; abundance: few
CDR3aa: CATNQGPDTQYF; CDR3nt: TGTGCCACCAACCAAGGCCCAGATACGCAGTATTTT; v_gene: TRBV28; d_gene: NA; j_gene: TRBJ2-3; abundance: NA
CDR3aa: CASSLDVDEQFF; CDR3nt: TGTGCCAGCAGCTTAGACGTAGATGAGCAGTTCTTC; v_gene: TRBV7-9; d_gene: NA; j_gene: TRBJ2-1; abundance: NA
CDR3aa: CASSALTRSSYNEQFF; CDR3nt: TGTGCCAGCAGTGCACTGACACGGAGTTCCTACAATGAGCAGTTCTTC; v_gene: TRBV2; d_gene: NA; j_gene: TRBJ2-1; abundance: NA
CDR3aa: CSAMGGGSNQPQHF; CDR3nt: TGCAGTGCTATGGGGGGAGGGAGCAATCAGCCCCAGCATTTT; v_gene: TRBV20-1; d_gene: NA; j_gene: TRBJ1-5; abundance: few
CDR3aa: CASSPGQLYNEQFF; CDR3nt: TGTGCCAGCAGCCCCGGACAGCTTTACAATGAGCAGTTCTTC; v_gene: TRBV7-9; d_gene: NA; j_gene: TRBJ2-1; abundance: few
CDR3aa: CASSLGLRDHTYNEQFF; CDR3nt: TGTGCCAGCAGCTTAGGTCTGCGGGATCATACATACAATGAGCAGTTCTTC; v_gene: TRBV13; d_gene: NA; j_gene: TRBJ2-1; abundance: NA
CDR3aa: CASSYARRQGTQPQHF; CDR3nt: TGTGCCAGCAGCTACGCGAGACGACAGGGGACTCAGCCCCAGCATTTT; v_gene: TRBV7-8; d_gene: TRBD1; j_gene: TRBJ1-5; abundance: NA
CDR3aa: CATSRDRYEQYF; CDR3nt: TGTGCCACCAGCAGAGATCGCTACGAGCAGTACTTC; v_gene: TRBV15; d_gene: NA; j_gene: TRBJ2-7; abundance: NA
CDR3aa: CASSPRASETQYF; CDR3nt: TGTGCCAGCTCACCACGGGCTAGTGAGACCCAGTACTTC; v_gene: TRBV18; d_gene: NA; j_gene: TRBJ2-5; abundance: few
CDR3aa: CSVEWSRGGNEQFF; CDR3nt: TGCAGCGTTGAATGGTCGCGGGGTGGGAATGAGCAGTTCTTC; v_gene: TRBV29-1; d_gene: NA; j_gene: TRBJ2-1; abundance: few